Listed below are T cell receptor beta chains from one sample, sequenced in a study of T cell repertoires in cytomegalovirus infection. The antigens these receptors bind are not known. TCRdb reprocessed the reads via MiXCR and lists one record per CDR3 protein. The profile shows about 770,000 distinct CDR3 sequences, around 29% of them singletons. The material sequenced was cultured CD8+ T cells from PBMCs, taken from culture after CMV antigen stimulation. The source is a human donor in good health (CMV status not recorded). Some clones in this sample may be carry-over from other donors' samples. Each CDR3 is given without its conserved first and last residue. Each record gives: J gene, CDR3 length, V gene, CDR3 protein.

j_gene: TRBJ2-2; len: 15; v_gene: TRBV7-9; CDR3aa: ASSHTGTGVYTGELF
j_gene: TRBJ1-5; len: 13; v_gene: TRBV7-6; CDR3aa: ASSRTGTGNQPQH
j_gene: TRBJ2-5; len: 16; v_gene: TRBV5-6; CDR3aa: ASSPGGAGGLRQETQY
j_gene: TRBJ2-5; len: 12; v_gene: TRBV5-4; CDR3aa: ASSFRSSQETQY
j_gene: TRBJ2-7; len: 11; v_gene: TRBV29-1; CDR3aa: SVEDRADYEQY
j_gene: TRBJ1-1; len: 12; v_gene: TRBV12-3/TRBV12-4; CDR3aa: ASSFVTANTEAF
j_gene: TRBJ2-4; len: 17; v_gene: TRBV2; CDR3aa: ASSEAGLAEMLAKNIQY
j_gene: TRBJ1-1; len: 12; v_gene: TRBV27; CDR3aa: ASRRDRGLTEAF
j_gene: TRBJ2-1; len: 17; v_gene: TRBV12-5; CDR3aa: ASDAGAGGKETSYNEQF
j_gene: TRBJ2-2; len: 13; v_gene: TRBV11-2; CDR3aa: ASSLRTTNTGELF
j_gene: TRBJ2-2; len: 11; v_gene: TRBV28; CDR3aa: ASSPQHTGELF
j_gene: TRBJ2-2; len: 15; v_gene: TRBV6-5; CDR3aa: ASSYSEVRGDTGELF
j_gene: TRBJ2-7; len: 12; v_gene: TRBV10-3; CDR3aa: ATFGTSGGNEQY
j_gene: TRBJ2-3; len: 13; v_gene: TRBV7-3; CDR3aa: ASSLSGEGTDTQY
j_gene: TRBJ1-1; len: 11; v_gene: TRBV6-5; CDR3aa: ASSYSSGLGAF
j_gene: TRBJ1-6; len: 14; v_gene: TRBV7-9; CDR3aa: ASSATDRGVNSPLH
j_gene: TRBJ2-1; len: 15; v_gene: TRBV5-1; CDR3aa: ASRRTGSGGKGGEQF
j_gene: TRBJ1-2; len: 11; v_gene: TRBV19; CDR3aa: ATLAATNYGYT
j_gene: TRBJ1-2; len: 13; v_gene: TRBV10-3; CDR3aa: AISGRGTDSHGYT
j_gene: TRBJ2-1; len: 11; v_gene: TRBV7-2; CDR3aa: ASSLGGRIEQF
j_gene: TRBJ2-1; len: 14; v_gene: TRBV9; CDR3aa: ASSSRERSSYNEQF
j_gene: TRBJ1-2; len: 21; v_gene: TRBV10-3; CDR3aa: AISESMITVGNATGAVVVVQP
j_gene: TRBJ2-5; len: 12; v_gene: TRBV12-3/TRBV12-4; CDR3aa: ASSPPIAGETQY
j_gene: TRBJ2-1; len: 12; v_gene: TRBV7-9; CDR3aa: ASSLGRGWDEQF
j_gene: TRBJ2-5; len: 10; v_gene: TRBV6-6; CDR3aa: ASNQEGETQY
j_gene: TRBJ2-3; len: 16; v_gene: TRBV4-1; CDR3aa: ASSYTGGRGRSTDTQY
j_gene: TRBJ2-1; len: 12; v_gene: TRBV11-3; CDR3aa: ASSTRDQNNEQF
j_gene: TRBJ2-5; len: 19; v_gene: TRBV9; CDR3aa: ASSGRGIEGLAGGRRETQY
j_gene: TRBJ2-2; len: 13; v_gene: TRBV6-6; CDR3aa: ASTPTTANTGELF
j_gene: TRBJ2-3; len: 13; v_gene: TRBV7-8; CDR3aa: ASSLTSGTTDTQY
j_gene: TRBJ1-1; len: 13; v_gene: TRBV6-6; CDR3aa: ASIQKGQGATEAF
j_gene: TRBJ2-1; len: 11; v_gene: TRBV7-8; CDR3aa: ASSLVSRDEQF
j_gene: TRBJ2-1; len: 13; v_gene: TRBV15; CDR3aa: ATSRGSGARDEQF
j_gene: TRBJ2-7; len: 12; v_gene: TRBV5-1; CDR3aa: ASSPTRRGFEQY
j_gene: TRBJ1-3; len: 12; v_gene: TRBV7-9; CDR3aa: ASSSRTLGNTIY
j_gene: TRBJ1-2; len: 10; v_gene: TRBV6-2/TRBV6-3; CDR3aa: ASSYVSYGYT
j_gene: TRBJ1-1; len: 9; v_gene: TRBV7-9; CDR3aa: ASDKDTEAF
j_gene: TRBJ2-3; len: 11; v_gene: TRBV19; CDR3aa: ASRKSGADTQY
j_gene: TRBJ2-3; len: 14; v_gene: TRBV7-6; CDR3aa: ASSRLAGAPTDTQY
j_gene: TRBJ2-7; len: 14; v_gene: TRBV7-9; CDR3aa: ASSGEGRSPSYEQY
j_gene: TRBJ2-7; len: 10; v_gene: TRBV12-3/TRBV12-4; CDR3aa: ASTRTGDEQY
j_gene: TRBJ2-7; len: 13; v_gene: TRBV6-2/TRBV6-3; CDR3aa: ASSYLEGGYYEQY
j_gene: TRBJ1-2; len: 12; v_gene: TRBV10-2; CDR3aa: ASSFPGQSEGYT
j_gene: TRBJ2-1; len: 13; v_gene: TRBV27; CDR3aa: ASSWGTSGYNEQF
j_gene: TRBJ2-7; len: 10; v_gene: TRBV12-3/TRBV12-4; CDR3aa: ASSGGRLTQY
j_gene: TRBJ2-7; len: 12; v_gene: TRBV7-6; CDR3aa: ASSRRDRTYEQY
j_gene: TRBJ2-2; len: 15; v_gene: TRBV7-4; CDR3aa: ASSSPRDLANTGELF
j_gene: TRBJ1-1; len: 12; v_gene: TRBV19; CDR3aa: ASSITESGTEAF
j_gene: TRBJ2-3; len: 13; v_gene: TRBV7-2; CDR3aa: ASSSTGSSTDTQY